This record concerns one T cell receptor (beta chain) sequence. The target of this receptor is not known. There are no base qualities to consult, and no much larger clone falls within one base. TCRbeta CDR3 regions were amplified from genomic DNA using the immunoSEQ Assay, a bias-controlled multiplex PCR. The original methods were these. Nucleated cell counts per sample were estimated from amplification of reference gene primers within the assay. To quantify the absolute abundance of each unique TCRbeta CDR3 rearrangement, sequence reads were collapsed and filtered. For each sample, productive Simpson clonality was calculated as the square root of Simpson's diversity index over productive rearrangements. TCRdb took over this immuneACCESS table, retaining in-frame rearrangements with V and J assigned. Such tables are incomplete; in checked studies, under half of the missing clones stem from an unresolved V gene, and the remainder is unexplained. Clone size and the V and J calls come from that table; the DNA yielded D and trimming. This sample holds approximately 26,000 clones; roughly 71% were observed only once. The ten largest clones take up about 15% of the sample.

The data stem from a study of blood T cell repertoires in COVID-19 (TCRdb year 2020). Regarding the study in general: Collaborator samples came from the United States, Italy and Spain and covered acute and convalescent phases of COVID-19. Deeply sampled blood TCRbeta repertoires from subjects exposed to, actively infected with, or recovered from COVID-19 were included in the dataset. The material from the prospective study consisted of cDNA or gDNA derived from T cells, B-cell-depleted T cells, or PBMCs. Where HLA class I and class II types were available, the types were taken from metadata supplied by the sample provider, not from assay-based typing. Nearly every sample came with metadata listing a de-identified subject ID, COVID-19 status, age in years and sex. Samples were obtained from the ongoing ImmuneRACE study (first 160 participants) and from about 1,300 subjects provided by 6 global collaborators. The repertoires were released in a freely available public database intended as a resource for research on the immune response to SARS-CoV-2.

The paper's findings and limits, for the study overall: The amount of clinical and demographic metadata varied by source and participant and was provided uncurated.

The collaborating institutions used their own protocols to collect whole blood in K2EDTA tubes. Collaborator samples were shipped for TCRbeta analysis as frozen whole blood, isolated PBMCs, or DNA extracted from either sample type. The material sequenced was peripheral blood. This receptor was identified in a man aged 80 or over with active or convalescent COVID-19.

The CDR3 reads as follows: CASSPYAGTGNYNEQFF. The nucleotide sequence is given as TGTGCCAGCAGCCCCTACGCCGGGACAGGGAATTACAATGAGCAGTTCTTC. The sequence is built from TRBV11-2 and TRBJ2-1, with 9 central nucleotides matching TRBD1. Ends trimmed: V by 5 bases, J by 4 bases; bases unmatched to a gene: 12. Taken from cysteine to phenylalanine, the CDR3 has 17 residues. CDR3 DNA is the only sequence kept; it has 51 bases, read in frame from the first base. CDR1 and CDR2 are read off the germline V gene as SGHAT and FQNNGV.